The present T cell receptor beta chain was sequenced within a study of OX40 agonist ivuxolimab in advanced cancers. Study-level results: CD4+ T cells averaged fewer expanded clones than CD8+ T cells.

V lost 0 bases and J lost 6; bases outside the gene matches: 11. This CDR3 region has 16 residues. Germline CDR1 SGDLS, CDR2 YYNGEE. This clone was counted only a few times. What it recognizes is unknown. Measured with immunoSEQ multiplex PCR; TCRdb has only the in-frame clones, and not every one. The table includes just over 90,000 clones, 85% to 95% detected once. This clonotype was sampled from an adult with an advanced solid tumor such as melanoma, head and neck, liver or kidney cancer. Here the sequenced sample was CD4+ or CD8+ T cells sorted from blood, taken in a trial of the OX40 agonist ivuxolimab. This chain links TRBV9 with TRBJ1-2; 7 nucleotides line up with TRBD1. CDR3 coding DNA: TGTGCCAGCAGCGTAGCTGGAGACAGGGTGAAGGATGGCTACACCTTC. Translated, it gives CASSVAGDRVKDGYTF.